Each of the 32 T cell receptor beta chains below was sequenced from the same sample in a study of blood T cell repertoires in COVID-19 (dated by TCRdb to the early 2020s). Library preparation used the immunoSEQ multiplex PCR assay. This immuneACCESS table, as held by TCRdb, lists in-frame sequences with V and J called but not all clones. Of the missing ones, under half trace to an unresolved V gene in checked studies; the others have no known cause. In all, the sample holds roughly 150,000 clones, and approximately 80% of those were seen once. Clones ranked in the top ten supply around 5% of the sample. The source material was PBMCs or T cells enriched from blood (not recorded which). The receptors shown here come from a man in his sixties or seventies who had been exposed to COVID-19.

This chain connects TRBV5-8 to TRBJ2-7, with 10 positions matching TRBD2. J lost 6 bases, V lost 4 bases, and 10 bases had no gene match. Looked up from germline, CDR1 is SGHTS and CDR2 is YDEGEE. This CDR3 spans 15 amino acids. The chain's CDR3 is CASSHTSGINAEQYF. Here the CDR3 DNA reads TGTGCCAGCAGCCATACTAGCGGGATAAACGCCGAGCAGTACTTC. Complete variable domain (other parts from reference TRBV5-8 and TRBJ2-7): EAGVTQSPTHLIKTRGQQATLRCSPISGHTSVYWYQQALGLGLQFLLWYDEGEERNRGNFPPRFSGRQFPNYSSELNVNALELEDSALYLCASSHTSGINAEQYFGPGTRLTVT.

As DNA, the CDR3 is TGTGCCAGCAGCCCGGGACAGGGGTCTCGCTACACCTTC. This sequence encodes CASSPGQGSRYTF. The chain recombines TRBV7-2 with TRBJ1-2; 10 bases fit TRBD1. This CDR3 is built from 13 residues. Germline V gene lookup returns CDR1 SGHTA and CDR2 FQGNSA. J gave up 9 bases and V 5 bases, and 6 bases lay outside the gene matches.

J is TRBJ1-2 and V is TRBV7-7; 10 bases are shared with TRBD1. Germline V gene lookup returns CDR1 SSHAT and CDR2 FNYEAQ (reference sequence). The CDR3 contains 14 residues. After removal of 3 bases from V and 10 bases from J, the junction contained 8 bases not matched to a gene. The CDR3 protein is CASSLTGGDLHYTF. The CDR3 region has the DNA TGTGCCAGCAGCTTGACAGGGGGCGACCTCCACTACACCTTC.

The chain carries TRBV27 and TRBJ1-2, with TRBD1 matching 9 bases. The CDR3 is made up of 13 amino acids. V trimming: 6 bases; J trimming: 8 bases; junction bases outside the gene matches: 7. Germline CDR1 and CDR2: MNHEY and SMNVEV (reference sequence). The CDR3 spells CASSYRGQIGYTF. CDR3 bases: TGTGCCAGCAGCTACAGGGGGCAAATCGGCTACACCTTC.

V and J are TRBV7-2 and TRBJ2-7; TRBD1 is a possible D gene (6 bases). The CDR3 extends over 14 amino acids. Germline V gene data show CDR1 as SGHTA and CDR2 as FQGNSA. The V and J ends lost 6 bases and 2 bases respectively, with 14 bases between them. This chain's CDR3 is CASRGATGPYEQYF. For the CDR3, the DNA is TGTGCCAGCAGGGGGGCGACAGGTCCCTACGAGCAGTACTTC.

This clone was recorded only once. The chain links TRBV7-6 to TRBJ2-3; 15 nucleotides line up with TRBD2. V gave up 5 bases and J gave up 5 bases; unmatched junction bases: 8. The germline CDR1 and CDR2 sequences are SGHVS and FNYEAQ. This CDR3 comprises 17 residues. The CDR3 spells CASSIGLAGGLGDTQYF. The CDR3 nucleotides are TGTGCCAGCAGCATCGGACTAGCGGGGGGGCTCGGAGATACGCAGTATTTT.

This clone was seen just once. This rearrangement joins TRBV30 to TRBJ2-3, with D tentatively TRBD2 (5 bases). The CDR3 totals 11 residues. The V and J ends lost 3 bases and 9 bases respectively, with 10 bases between them. Germline values: CDR1 GTSNPN, CDR2 SVGIG (reference sequence). The CDR3 coding sequence is TGTGCCTGGAGCATACGGGGAACGCAGTATTTT. It encodes CAWSIRGTQYF.

The chain has TRBV10-2 and TRBJ1-2; TRBD1 aligns across 7 bases. Germline V gene data show CDR1 as WSHSY and CDR2 as SAAADI. This CDR3 comprises 15 residues. V lost 0 bases, J lost 8 bases, and 9 bases stayed unmatched. CDR3 amino acids: CASSESDRAGGGYTF. DNA for the CDR3: TGCGCCAGCAGTGAGTCAGACAGGGCGGGCGGAGGCTACACCTTC.

The genes are TRBV4-1 and TRBJ2-7, with D tentatively TRBD1 (6 bases). Deletions cut 4 bases from V and 7 bases from J, with 17 bases between. The CDR3 covers 14 residues. CDR1 is MGHRA, CDR2 YSYEKL, per germline. CDR3 in DNA: TGCGCCAGCAGCCCCGTCGGAGCAGGGGAAGAGCAGTACTTC. Protein product: CASSPVGAGEEQYF.

The V gene is TRBV30, the J gene TRBJ1-1; the D gene is possibly TRBD1 (6 bases). CDR1 is GTSNPN and CDR2 is SVGIG in the germline V gene (reference sequence). There are 14 residues in the CDR3. V was cut by 2 bases and J by 2 bases, with 12 bases left in between. CDR3 protein: CAWSTRGFNTEAFF. CDR3 DNA sequence: TGTGCCTGGAGTACCAGGGGATTCAACACTGAAGCTTTCTTT.

CDR3 region: CASSEGGRAFAPNYGYTF. CDR3 DNA sequence: TGTGCCAGCAGCGAAGGTGGGAGGGCATTCGCCCCAAACTATGGCTACACCTTC. The genes are TRBV7-2 and TRBJ1-2; D gene unclear. The CDR3 runs 18 residues. Germline V gene sequence: CDR1 SGHTA, CDR2 FQGNSA. V was pared by 5 bases and J by 2 bases, with 24 bases between.

The chain has TRBV25-1 and TRBJ1-4; 7 bases match TRBD1. The CDR3 length is 15 residues. CDR1 MGHDK and CDR2 SYGVNS come from the germline V gene. Losses at the gene ends were 0 bases for V and 8 bases for J; bases not matched to a gene: 6. CDR3 sequence reads: CASSEYTRGREKLFF. The CDR3 nucleotides read TGTGCCAGCAGTGAATATACGAGGGGGCGGGAAAAACTGTTTTTT.

This chain connects TRBV7-3 to TRBJ2-2; TRBD1 matches 12 bases. This CDR3 has 16 amino acids. Losses at the gene ends were 3 bases for V and 4 bases for J; bases not matched to a gene: 3. Germline CDR1 SGHTA, CDR2 FQGTGA. The DNA of the CDR3 is TGTGCCAGCAGCTTCGGGGACAGGGGGCGCACCGGGGAGCTGTTTTTT. This codes for CASSFGDRGRTGELFF.

This chain links TRBV28 with TRBJ2-7, with D tentatively TRBD2 (6 bases). The V gene lost 6 bases and the J gene lost 3 bases, with 12 bases spanning the gap. The germline CDR1 and CDR2 sequences are MDHEN and SYDVKM. CDR3 length: 13 amino acids. CDR3 coding DNA: TGTGCCAGCAGAGTTACTAGCAGCTACGAGCAGTACTTC. Translated, it gives CASRVTSSYEQYF.

The chain uses TRBV4-2 and TRBJ1-5; D may be TRBD1 (5 bases). V dropped 2 bases and J dropped 5 bases, with 10 bases sitting between them. CDR1 and CDR2 from the germline V gene are LGHNA and YNFKEQ. The CDR3 is 14 amino acids. The CDR3, as DNA: TGTGCCAGCAGCCAACAGGGCTGGGATCAGCCCCAGCATTTT. It is translated as CASSQQGWDQPQHF.

The chain joins TRBV29-1 to TRBJ2-1, with 10 bases lining up with TRBD2. Losses at the gene ends were 6 bases for V and 8 bases for J; bases not matched to a gene: 10. From germline, CDR1 is SQVTM and CDR2 ANQGSEA. The CDR3 contains 14 residues. As DNA, the CDR3 is TGCAGCGTCGCTCCGGGACTAGCGCTCGATGAGCAGTTCTTC. Translated: CSVAPGLALDEQFF.

The V call is TRBV11-2, the J call TRBJ2-3; tentative D call: TRBD2 (6 bases). CDR1 and CDR2 (germline): SGHAT, FQNNGV. The V gene lost 5 bases and the J gene lost 0 bases, with 18 bases spanning the gap. The CDR3 has 17 residues. DNA for the CDR3: TGTGCCAGCAGCGTATTCCGACTAGGAGCTAGCACAGATACGCAGTATTTT. It translates to CASSVFRLGASTDTQYF.

This sequence joins TRBV5-5 and TRBJ1-4; tentatively, D is TRBD1 (6 bases). The V end was cut by 4 bases, the J end by 8 bases, with 12 bases between. Germline CDR1 reads SGHKS; CDR2 reads YYEKEE (reference sequence). The CDR3 loop spans 13 amino acids. The CDR3, as DNA: TGTGCCAGCAGCCAGGGACACAGGGAAAAACTGTTTTTT. Protein sequence: CASSQGHREKLFF.

The V and J genes are TRBV2 and TRBJ1-5; a possible D gene is TRBD1 (6 bases). From germline, CDR1 is SNHLY and CDR2 FYNNEI. V was trimmed by 1 base and J by 4 bases, leaving 11 bases between them. The CDR3 length is 15 residues. For the CDR3, the DNA is TGTGCCAGCAGTGAAGTGGACAGCAGGAATCAGCCCCAGCATTTT. It codes for CASSEVDSRNQPQHF.

The rearrangement links TRBV7-8 to TRBJ1-2; D remains ambiguous. Germline V gene lookup returns CDR1 SGHVS and CDR2 FQNEAQ. This CDR3 contains 13 residues. Trimming removed 3 bases from V and 6 bases from J, with 11 bases in between. Here the CDR3 DNA reads TGTGCCAGCAGCTTTGGAGGATGGGATGGCTACACCTTC. This codes for CASSFGGWDGYTF.

The chain joins TRBV5-1 to TRBJ1-3, with D maybe TRBD1 (5 bases). Germline CDR1 SGHRS, CDR2 YFSETQ. CDR3 size: 17 residues. Trimming took off 3 bases at V and 4 bases at J, with 20 bases between the two ends. CDR3 coding DNA: TGCGCCAGCAGCTCAGCCGGGCAGGGAAAGTGGGGAAACACCATATATTTT. Protein: CASSSAGQGKWGNTIYF.

This clone was seen only a few times. The chain employs TRBV28 and TRBJ1-5, with D tentatively TRBD1 (5 bases). With 4 bases removed from V and 11 bases from J, the gap between germline ends came to 12 bases. Germline CDR1 MDHEN, CDR2 SYDVKM. This CDR3 has 12 amino acids. The CDR3 DNA reads TGTGCCAGCAGTTCGACAGTCCCCTCCCAGCATTTT. Translating it yields CASSSTVPSQHF.

V is TRBV4-1 and J is TRBJ1-2; the D gene is possibly TRBD1 (6 bases). Trimming removed 4 bases from V and 4 bases from J, with 13 bases in between. The CDR3 loop spans 14 amino acids. Per germline, CDR1 MGHRA and CDR2 YSYEKL. The CDR3 sequence is CASSPPQGSYGYTF. CDR3 sequence (DNA): TGCGCCAGCAGCCCCCCCCAGGGGAGCTATGGCTACACCTTC.

The chain is built from TRBV19 and TRBJ2-7, with D possibly matching TRBD2 (5 bases). CDR1 is LNHDA, CDR2 SQIVND, per germline (reference sequence). Trimming took off 6 bases at V and 7 bases at J, with 10 bases between the two ends. The CDR3 has 11 residues. CDR3: CASSRDREQYF. The CDR3 DNA sequence: TGTGCCAGTAGCCGGGATAGGGAGCAGTACTTC.

This rearrangement joins TRBV7-8 to TRBJ1-1; D might be TRBD1 (5 bases). Germline V gene data show CDR1 as SGHVS and CDR2 as FQNEAQ. The CDR3 is 16 amino acids. Deletions cut 5 bases from V and 0 bases from J, with 16 bases between. CDR3 nucleotides: TGTGCCAGCAGCCTAATCGGCGGGGCTATGAACACTGAAGCTTTCTTT. Its translation is CASSLIGGAMNTEAFF. Complete variable domain (other parts from reference TRBV7-8 and TRBJ1-1): GAGVSQSPRYKVAKRGQDVALRCDPISGHVSLFWYQQALGQGPEFLTYFQNEAQLDKSGLPSDRFFAERPEGSVSTLKIQRTQQEDSAVYLCASSLIGGAMNTEAFFGQGTRLTVV.

This chain links TRBV30 with TRBJ2-1; 8 nucleotides line up with TRBD1. V shed 4 bases and J 8 bases; nucleotides not matched to a gene: 4. The CDR3 runs 12 residues. Germline V CDR1 and CDR2: GTSNPN, SVGIG (reference sequence). The CDR3 DNA is TGTGCCTGGAATGGACAGGGCTATGAGCAGTTCTTC. It encodes CAWNGQGYEQFF.

V gene TRBV10-1 combines with J gene TRBJ2-1; perhaps TRBD2 as D (5 bases). Germline V gene sequence: CDR1 WNHNN, CDR2 SYGVQD (reference sequence). Trimming pared 11 bases from V and 0 bases from J, leaving 14 bases between. The length of the CDR3 is 14 residues. The CDR3 DNA reads TGCGCCCTCTTGAGGGCCAGCTCCTACAATGAGCAGTTCTTC. Translated: CALLRASSYNEQFF.

To note about this clone: In the same sample, other DNA sequences code for this CDR3. J is TRBJ2-7 and V is TRBV12-3 or TRBV12-4; D unclear. The CDR3 consists of 11 residues. The V and J ends lost 5 bases and 1 base respectively, with 3 bases between them. The CDR3 DNA reads as TGTGCCAGCAGTCCTTCCTACGAGCAGTACTTC. Encoded protein: CASSPSYEQYF.

J is TRBJ2-1 and V is TRBV19; 7 nucleotides agree with TRBD1. CDR3 length: 16 amino acids. V trimming: 3 bases; J trimming: 4 bases; junction bases outside the gene matches: 9. Germline CDR1 is LNHDA and CDR2 is SQIVND (reference sequence). CDR3 DNA sequence: TGTGCCAGTAGTATGAGAGAGGGGGCGGTTTACAATGAGCAGTTCTTC. Encoded protein: CASSMREGAVYNEQFF.

This clone was counted only a few times. This chain connects TRBV19 to TRBJ1-1; maybe TRBD1 (5 bases). CDR1 LNHDA and CDR2 SQIVND come from the germline V gene (reference sequence). The CDR3 consists of 13 residues. With 0 bases removed from V and 5 bases from J, the gap between germline ends came to 7 bases. The CDR3 region has the DNA TGTGCCAGTAGTATAGATCGGGGGACTGAAGCTTTCTTT. Translating it yields CASSIDRGTEAFF.

The chain employs TRBV6-2 or TRBV6-3 and TRBJ2-1; 13 bases match TRBD2. The CDR3 consists of 15 residues. Germline trimming cut 4 bases from V and 5 bases from J; bases unmatched to any gene: 2. In germline, CDR1 is MNHEY, CDR2 SVGEGT. This CDR3 reads CASSSGLAGNNEQFF. CDR3 DNA sequence: TGTGCCAGCAGTTCGGGACTAGCGGGGAACAATGAGCAGTTCTTC.

The chain has TRBV10-3 and TRBJ2-6; 9 positions match TRBD1. The germline V gene encodes CDR1 ENHRY and CDR2 SYGVKD. Trimming cost V 6 bases and J 0 bases; bases outside gene matches: 3. CDR3 length: 16 residues. The CDR3 sequence: CAISGQGLSGANVLTF. The CDR3 DNA sequence: TGTGCCATCAGCGGACAGGGGCTCTCTGGGGCCAACGTCCTGACTTTC.